Detailed here is one T cell receptor beta chain. The data derive from a study of blood T cell repertoires in COVID-19. Here immunoSEQ multiplex PCR was the method, and the copy in TCRdb shows in-frame clones only, minus some. In the table there are about 280,000 clones, 85% to 90% of which are singletons. This CDR3 has 17 residues. The ends lost 2 bases at V and 2 bases at J; junction bases unmatched: 6. Germline V CDR1 and CDR2: MGHRA, YSYEKL. The sample consisted of peripheral blood. The rearrangement uses TRBV4-1 and TRBJ2-3, with 11 bases that match TRBD2. The clonotype was recovered from a man aged 35-49 years with acute or convalescent COVID-19. The chain's CDR3 is CASSQPWTSGLTDTQYF. The CDR3 region has the DNA TGCGCCAGCAGCCAACCCTGGACTAGCGGGCTCACAGATACGCAGTATTTT.